This T cell receptor beta chain appears in the sequencing data of a study of blood T cells in healthy people across ages. Study-wide background: About one barcoded beta molecule per two T cells was the capture yield of template switching.

This clonotype was counted ten times or more. Its antigen remains unidentified. The study isolated at least 6.5 million PBMCs from each sample. Extracted total RNA amounted to at least 5.5 micrograms for each sample. Regarding the study as a whole: Unsorted PBMCs prevented conclusive naive versus antigen-experienced comparison.

The ends lost 5 bases at V and 0 bases at J; junction bases unmatched: 3. CDR1 is SNHLY, CDR2 FYNNEI, per germline. The CDR3 length is 14 residues. The second PCR ran about 6 to 11 cycles with a sample-barcoded 5' primer and J-beta primers. In TCRdb, the 5' RACE reads were re-called with MiXCR into one record per CDR3 protein. The data contain roughly 640,000 distinct CDR3 sequences, about 28% of them singletons. The sequencing input was blood. The genes are TRBV2 and TRBJ2-5, with 7 nucleotides matching TRBD1. The clonotype comes from a woman aged 80 or older in good health. The DNA of the CDR3 is TGTGCCAGCAGTCGGACAGGATACCAAGAGACCCAGTACTTC. Translated: CASSRTGYQETQYF.